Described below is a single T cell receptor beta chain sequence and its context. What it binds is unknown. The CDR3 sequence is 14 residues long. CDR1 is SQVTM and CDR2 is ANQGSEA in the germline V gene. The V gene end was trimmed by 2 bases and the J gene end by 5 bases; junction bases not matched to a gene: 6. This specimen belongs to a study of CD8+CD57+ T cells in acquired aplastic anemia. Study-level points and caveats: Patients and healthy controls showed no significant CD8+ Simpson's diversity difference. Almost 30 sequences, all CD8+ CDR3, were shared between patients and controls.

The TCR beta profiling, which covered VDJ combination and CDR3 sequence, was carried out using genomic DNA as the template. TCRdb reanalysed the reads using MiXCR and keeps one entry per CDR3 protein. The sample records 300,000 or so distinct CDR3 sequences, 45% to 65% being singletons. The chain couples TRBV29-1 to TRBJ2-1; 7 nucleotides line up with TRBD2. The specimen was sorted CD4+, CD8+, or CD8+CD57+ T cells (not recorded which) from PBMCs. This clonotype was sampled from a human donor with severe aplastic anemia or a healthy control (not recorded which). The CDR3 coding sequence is TGCAGCGTTGAATGGGCCGGGGGGAACAATGAGCAGTTCTTC. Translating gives CSVEWAGGNNEQFF.